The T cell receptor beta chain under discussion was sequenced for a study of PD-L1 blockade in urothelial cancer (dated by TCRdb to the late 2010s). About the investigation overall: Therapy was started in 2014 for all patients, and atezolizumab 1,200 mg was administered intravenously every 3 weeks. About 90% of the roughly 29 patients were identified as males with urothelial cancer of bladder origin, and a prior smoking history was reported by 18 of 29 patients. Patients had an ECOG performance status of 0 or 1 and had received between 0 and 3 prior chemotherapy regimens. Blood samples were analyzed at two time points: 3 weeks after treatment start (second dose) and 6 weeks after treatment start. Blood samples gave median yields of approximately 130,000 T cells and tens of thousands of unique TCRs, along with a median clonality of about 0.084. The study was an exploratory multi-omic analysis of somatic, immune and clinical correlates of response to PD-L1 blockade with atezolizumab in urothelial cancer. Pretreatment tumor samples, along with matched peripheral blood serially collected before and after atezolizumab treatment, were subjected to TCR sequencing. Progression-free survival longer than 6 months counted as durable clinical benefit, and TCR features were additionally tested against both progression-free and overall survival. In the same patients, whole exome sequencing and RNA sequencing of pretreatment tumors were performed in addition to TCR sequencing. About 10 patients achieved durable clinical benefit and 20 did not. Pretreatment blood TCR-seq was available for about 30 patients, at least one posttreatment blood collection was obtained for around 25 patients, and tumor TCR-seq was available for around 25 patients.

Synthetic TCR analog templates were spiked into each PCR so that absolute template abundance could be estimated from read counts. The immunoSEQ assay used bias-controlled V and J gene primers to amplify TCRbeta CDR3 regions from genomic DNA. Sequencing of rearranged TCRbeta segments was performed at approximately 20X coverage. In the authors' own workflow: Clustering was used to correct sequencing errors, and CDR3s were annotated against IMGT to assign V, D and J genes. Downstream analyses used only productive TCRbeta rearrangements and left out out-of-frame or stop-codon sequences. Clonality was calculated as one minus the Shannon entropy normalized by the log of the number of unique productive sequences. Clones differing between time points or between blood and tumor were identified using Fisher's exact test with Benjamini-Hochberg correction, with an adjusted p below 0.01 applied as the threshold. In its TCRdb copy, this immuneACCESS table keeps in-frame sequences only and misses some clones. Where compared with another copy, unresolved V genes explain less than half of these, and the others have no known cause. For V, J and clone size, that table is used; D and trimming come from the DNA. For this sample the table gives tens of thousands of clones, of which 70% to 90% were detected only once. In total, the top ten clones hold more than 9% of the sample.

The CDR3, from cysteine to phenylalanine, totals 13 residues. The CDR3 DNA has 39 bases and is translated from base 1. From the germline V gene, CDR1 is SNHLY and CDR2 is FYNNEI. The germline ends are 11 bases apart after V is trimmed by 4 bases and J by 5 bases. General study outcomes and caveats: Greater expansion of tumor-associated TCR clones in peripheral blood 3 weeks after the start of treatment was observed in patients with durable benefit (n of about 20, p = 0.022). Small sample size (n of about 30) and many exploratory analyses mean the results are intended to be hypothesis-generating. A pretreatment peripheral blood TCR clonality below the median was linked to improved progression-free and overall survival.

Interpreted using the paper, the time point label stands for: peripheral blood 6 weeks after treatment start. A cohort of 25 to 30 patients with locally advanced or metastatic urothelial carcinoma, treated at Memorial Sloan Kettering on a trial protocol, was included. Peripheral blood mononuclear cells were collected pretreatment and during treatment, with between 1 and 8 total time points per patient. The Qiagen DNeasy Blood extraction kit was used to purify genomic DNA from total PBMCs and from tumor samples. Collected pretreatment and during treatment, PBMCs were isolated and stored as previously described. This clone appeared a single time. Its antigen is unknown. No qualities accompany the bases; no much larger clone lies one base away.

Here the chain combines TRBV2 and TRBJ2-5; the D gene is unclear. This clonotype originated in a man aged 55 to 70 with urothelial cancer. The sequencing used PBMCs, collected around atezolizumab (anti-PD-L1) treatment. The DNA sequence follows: TGTGCCAGCAGTGTCGTTACTACGGAGACCCAGTACTTC. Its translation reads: CASSVVTTETQYF.